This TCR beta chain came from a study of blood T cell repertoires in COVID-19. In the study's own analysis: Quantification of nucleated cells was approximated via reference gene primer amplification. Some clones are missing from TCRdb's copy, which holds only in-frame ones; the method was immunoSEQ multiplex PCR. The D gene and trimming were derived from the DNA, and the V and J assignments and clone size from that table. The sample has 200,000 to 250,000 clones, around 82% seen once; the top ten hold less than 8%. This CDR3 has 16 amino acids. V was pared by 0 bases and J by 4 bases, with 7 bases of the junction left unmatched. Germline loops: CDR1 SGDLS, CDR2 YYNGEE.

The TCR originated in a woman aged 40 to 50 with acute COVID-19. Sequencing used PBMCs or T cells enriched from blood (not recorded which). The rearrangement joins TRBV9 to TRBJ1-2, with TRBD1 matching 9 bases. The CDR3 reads CASSVEGTGSGYGYTF. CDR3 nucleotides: TGTGCCAGCAGCGTAGAAGGGACAGGGTCGGGCTATGGCTACACCTTC. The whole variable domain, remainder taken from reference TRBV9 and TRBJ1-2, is DSGVTQTPKHLITATGQRVTLRCSPRSGDLSVYWYQQSLDQGLQFLIQYYNGEERAKGNILERFSAQQFPDLHSELNLSSLELGDSALYFCASSVEGTGSGYGYTFGSGTRLTVV.